Each of the 28 T cell receptor beta chains below was sequenced from the same sample in a study of human T cells and chemical hapten exposure (dated by TCRdb to about 2021). This specimen's time point label, per the study, means: patch test 1, 2 weeks after DPC sensitization. The treatment or condition label of this sample denotes: therapeutic diphenylcyclopropenone sensitization with weekly scalp DPC. Library preparation employed RACE. Sequencing was carried out with a NextSeq 500. The public reads were run again by TCRdb, first through fastp at Q25 and then through MiXCR, and only productive beta chains were kept. Rows matching on CDR3 protein sequence are summarized as one entry with the most common DNA and genes. A total of around 340,000 distinct CDR3 sequences appear in this sample, about 7% of them only once. The top ten clones comprise 7% to 10% of the sample. Sequences were derived from whole blood, sampled in connection with sensitization to the hapten diphenylcyclopropenone (DPC). These receptors were obtained from a woman younger than 30 with alopecia areata. Some clones in this sample may be carry-over from other donors' samples.

Many counts were recorded for this clonotype. The chain has TRBV6-2 or TRBV6-3 and TRBJ1-6, with D possibly TRBD1 on 6 matching bases. Trimming pared 7 bases from V and 7 bases from J, leaving 17 bases between. The germline V gene has CDR1 MNHEY and CDR2 SVGEGT. This CDR3 region has 15 residues. CDR3 in amino acids: CASIFRGGWNSPLHF. The CDR3 nucleotides read TGTGCCAGCATATTCCGAGGGGGATGGAATTCACCCCTCCACTTT.

This chain links TRBV28 with TRBJ2-7; no clear D. Germline V lookup: CDR1 MDHEN, CDR2 SYDVKM. V was shortened by 6 bases and J by 6 bases, with 18 bases between the two germline ends. The length of the CDR3 is 14 residues. CDR3 region: CASSPGLSGAEQYF. In DNA form, the CDR3 reads TGTGCCAGCAGCCCTGGGCTGTCAGGAGCCGAGCAGTACTTC. Complete variable domain (other parts from reference TRBV28 and TRBJ2-7): DVKVTQSSRYLVKRTGEKVFLECVQDMDHENMFWYRQDPGLGLRLIYFSYDVKMKEKGDIPEGYSVSREKKERFSLILESASTNQTSMYLCASSPGLSGAEQYFGPGTRLTVT.

This clonotype has just one count. V usage is TRBV3-1 and J usage is TRBJ1-5; no clear D gene. CDR3 length: 12 amino acids. CDR1 is LGHDT, CDR2 YNNKEL, per germline (reference sequence). V was pared by 8 bases and J by 4 bases, with 9 bases between. The CDR3 DNA follows: TGTGCCAGCCAAGCGGGTAATCAGCCCCAGCATTTT. Its translation is CASQAGNQPQHF.

The rearrangement joins TRBV7-6 to TRBJ2-7; unclear D gene. Trimming pared 4 bases from V and 3 bases from J, leaving 22 bases between. Germline V gene lookup returns CDR1 SGHVS and CDR2 FNYEAQ. The CDR3 has 17 amino acids. The DNA of the CDR3 is TGTGCCAGCAGCTCTAAACCCCCCGTTTTGGGCCGCTACGAGCAGTACTTC. Translating gives CASSSKPPVLGRYEQYF. Using reference TRBV7-6 and TRBJ2-7 for the parts outside the CDR3, the full variable domain is GAGVSQSPRYKVTKRGQDVALRCDPISGHVSLYWYRQALGQGPEFLTYFNYEAQQDKSGLPNDRFSAERPEGSISTLTIQRTEQRDSAMYRCASSSKPPVLGRYEQYFGPGTRLTVT.

This clonotype has just a few counts. V is TRBV2 and J is TRBJ1-5; the match to TRBD1 covers 8 bases. Germline assignment: CDR1 SNHLY and CDR2 FYNNEI. Trimming removed 6 bases from V and 7 bases from J; junction bases left unmatched: 5. CDR3 length: 13 residues. The CDR3 DNA reads as TGTGCCAGCAGAGGACAGGGCGGCCAGCCCCAGCATTTT. Residues: CASRGQGGQPQHF.

At least ten counts were recorded for this clonotype. V usage is TRBV7-8 and J usage is TRBJ2-3; unclear D gene. V lost 7 bases to trimming and J lost 0 bases, with 17 bases between them. Germline V CDR1 and CDR2: SGHVS, FQNEAQ. The CDR3 consists of 16 residues. CDR3 region: CASNRGVLPSTDTQYF. In nucleotides, the CDR3 is TGTGCCAGCAACCGCGGTGTCCTCCCTAGCACAGATACGCAGTATTTT.

Many counts were recorded for this clonotype. This chain joins TRBV6-5 and TRBJ2-3; D uncertain. The CDR3 length is 13 residues. The ends were cut back, 6 bases at V and 6 bases at J, with 13 bases in the middle. CDR1 and CDR2 (germline): MNHEY, SVGAGI. CDR3 DNA sequence: TGTGCCAGCAGAAAGACCTTGGTCGATACGCAGTATTTT. Its translation: CASRKTLVDTQYF.

This clonotype was picked up many times. This sequence joins TRBV5-6 and TRBJ2-3, with 13 bases identical to TRBD2. CDR1 and CDR2 from the germline V gene are SGHDT and YYEEEE. This CDR3 comprises 17 residues. The ends lost 2 bases at V and 3 bases at J; junction bases unmatched: 6. The CDR3 sequence is CASSLTRLAGGTDTQYF. In nucleotides, the CDR3 is TGTGCCAGCAGCTTAACCAGACTAGCGGGGGGAACAGATACGCAGTATTTT.

The CDR3 DNA reads as TGTGCCACCAAACCTTCGACAGGGGATCCAGATACGCAGTATTTT. Its protein is CATKPSTGDPDTQYF. The V call is TRBV10-3, the J call TRBJ2-3, with TRBD1 matching over 8 bases. Germline CDR1 reads ENHRY; CDR2 reads SYGVKD. The CDR3 length is 15 residues. V shed 10 bases and J 4 bases; nucleotides not matched to a gene: 13.

This clonotype has ten or more counts. CDR3 coding DNA: TGTGCCAGCAGCAGGACAGGGAATATTGGTCCCTACGAGCAGTACTTC. Protein product: CASSRTGNIGPYEQYF. V gene TRBV12-3 or TRBV12-4 combines with J gene TRBJ2-7; 8 bases map to TRBD1. The CDR3 extends over 16 amino acids. Trimming cost V 6 bases and J 2 bases; bases outside gene matches: 12.

At least ten counts were recorded for this clonotype. The chain is built from TRBV7-9 and TRBJ2-7; D remains ambiguous. CDR3 size: 14 residues. Germline V gives CDR1 SEHNR, CDR2 FQNEAQ (reference sequence). V lost 4 bases and J 6 bases, leaving 16 bases between the germline ends. The CDR3, as DNA: TGTGCCAGCAGCTCATTCAGCGTGTATGGCGAGCAGTACTTC. Translated: CASSSFSVYGEQYF.

The chain has TRBV6-2 or TRBV6-3 and TRBJ1-1, with 7 bases lining up with TRBD1. The V and J ends lost 2 bases and 1 base, in that order; junction bases with no gene match: 7. The CDR3 has 16 residues. CDR1 and CDR2 (germline): MNHEY, SVGEGT. The CDR3 DNA reads as TGTGCCAGCAGTTACCCGCCACGACAGGGGAACACTGAAGCTTTCTTT. As protein: CASSYPPRQGNTEAFF.

The V call is TRBV7-2, the J call TRBJ2-1; 8 bases match TRBD2. Germline values: CDR1 SGHTA, CDR2 FQGNSA. Trimming removed 2 bases from V and 5 bases from J; junction bases left unmatched: 5. This CDR3 spans 15 amino acids. CDR3 DNA sequence: TGTGCCAGCAGCTTATTTGGGACTAGTAACAATGAGCAGTTCTTC. Protein product: CASSLFGTSNNEQFF.

This clonotype was counted only a few times. The chain combines TRBV7-2 with TRBJ1-1; possibly TRBD1 for D (6 bases). Trimming shortened V by 4 bases and J by 9 bases, and 12 bases separated the two germline ends. The CDR3 loop spans 12 amino acids. Per the germline V gene, CDR1 is SGHTA and CDR2 is FQGNSA. The CDR3 sequence is CASSSAGAQAFF. The CDR3 DNA reads TGTGCCAGCAGCTCCGCGGGGGCGCAAGCTTTCTTT.

This clonotype was counted at least ten times. The J gene is TRBJ1-1, the V gene TRBV7-9; a weak D match, TRBD1 (6 bases). CDR1 and CDR2 (germline): SEHNR, FQNEAQ (reference sequence). The CDR3 spans 14 residues. Trimming stripped 5 bases from V and 0 bases from J, with 10 bases between. In DNA, the CDR3 is TGTGCCAGCAGCCCGGGGACATTGAACACTGAAGCTTTCTTT. Its protein is CASSPGTLNTEAFF. The entire variable domain, with the rest obtained from reference TRBV7-9 and TRBJ1-1, is as follows: DTGVSQNPRHKITKRGQNVTFRCDPISEHNRLYWYRQTLGQGPEFLTYFQNEAQLEKSRLLSDRFSAERPKGSFSTLEIQRTEQGDSAMYLCASSPGTLNTEAFFGQGTRLTVV.

This clonotype was seen repeatedly, ten times or more. The chain joins TRBV12-3 or TRBV12-4 to TRBJ2-5, with 12 positions matching TRBD2. The length of the CDR3 is 15 residues. V shed 6 bases, J shed 4 bases, and the junction held 6 bases outside the gene matches. In nucleotides, the CDR3 is TGTGCCAGCAGAGGACTAGCGGGGCCCGGAGAGACCCAGTACTTC. Its protein is CASRGLAGPGETQYF.

There are many counts of this clonotype. V and J are TRBV29-1 and TRBJ2-7; a possible D gene is TRBD1 (6 bases). Germline assignment: CDR1 SQVTM and CDR2 ANQGSEA. The CDR3 spans 11 residues. The V and J ends lost 7 bases and 5 bases respectively, with 12 bases between them. The CDR3 nucleotides are TGCAGCGCAGGGGTTACCCACGAGCAGTACTTC. It codes for CSAGVTHEQYF.

This clonotype was counted many times. This rearrangement joins TRBV3-1 to TRBJ2-5; tentatively, D is TRBD2 (5 bases). There are 14 residues in the CDR3. The germline CDR1 and CDR2 sequences are LGHDT and YNNKEL (reference sequence). V shed 5 bases and J shed 4 bases, with 14 bases lying between them. CDR3 coding DNA: TGTGCCAGCAGCAACGGACTGGGCGTAGAGACCCAGTACTTC. This encodes CASSNGLGVETQYF.

This clonotype has more than one count but fewer than ten. For the CDR3, the DNA is TGTGCCACCAGCAGAGTAAGGGGGCTAGATGACAATGAGCAGTTCTTC. Residues: CATSRVRGLDDNEQFF. The J gene is TRBJ2-1, the V gene TRBV15; 7 bases agree with TRBD1. This CDR3 has 16 residues. Germline values: CDR1 LNHNV, CDR2 YYDKDF (reference sequence). V was pared by 1 base and J by 5 bases, with 8 bases of the junction left unmatched.

This chain connects TRBV7-2 to TRBJ2-3; D is ambiguous. Between the trimmed V and J ends, which lost 7 bases and 2 bases, there was a span of 16 bases. This CDR3 is built from 15 residues. The germline V gene has CDR1 SGHTA and CDR2 FQGNSA. Here the CDR3 reads CASTPARVYTDTQYF. The CDR3 DNA reads as TGTGCCAGCACCCCTGCAAGGGTATACACAGATACGCAGTATTTT. Full variable domain (rest looked up from reference TRBV7-2 and TRBJ2-3): GAGVSQSPSNKVTEKGKDVELRCDPISGHTALYWYRQSLGQGLEFLIYFQGNSAPDKSGLPSDRFSAERTGGSVSTLTIQRTQQEDSAVYLCASTPARVYTDTQYFGPGTRLTVL.

J is TRBJ2-1 and V is TRBV5-1, with 12 bases fitting TRBD2. Germline V gene data show CDR1 as SGHRS and CDR2 as YFSETQ. V lost 0 bases, J lost 2 bases, and 9 bases stayed unmatched. The CDR3 extends over 19 amino acids. The CDR3, as DNA: TGCGCCAGCAGCTTGGTCCTAGCGGGGGGGCCGAGAACCTACAATGAGCAGTTCTTC. Amino acids: CASSLVLAGGPRTYNEQFF.

This clonotype turned up a few times. The J gene is TRBJ2-3, the V gene TRBV7-2; 9 bases fit TRBD1. The junction had 12 bases not matched to a gene; V was cut back by 5 bases and J by 3 bases. Germline-derived CDR1 and CDR2 are SGHTA and FQGNSA. The CDR3 is 17 amino acids. CDR3 amino acids: CASSLSRPGQGTDTQYF. The CDR3 DNA follows: TGTGCCAGCAGCCTATCGAGGCCAGGACAGGGGACAGATACGCAGTATTTT.

This clonotype was counted at least ten times. The chain joins TRBV11-2 to TRBJ2-3; 11 nucleotides line up with TRBD1. This CDR3 has 16 residues. The V and J ends lost 5 bases and 5 bases, in that order; junction bases with no gene match: 9. Germline V gene lookup returns CDR1 SGHAT and CDR2 FQNNGV. CDR3 residues: CASSRPGTGGGDTQYF. The CDR3 bases are TGTGCCAGCAGCCGCCCCGGGACAGGGGGGGGAGATACGCAGTATTTT. The variable domain in full, completed from reference TRBV11-2 and TRBJ2-3, reads EAGVAQSPRYKIIEKRQSVAFWCNPISGHATLYWYQQILGQGPKLLIQFQNNGVVDDSQLPKDRFSAERLKGVDSTLKIQPAKLEDSAVYLCASSRPGTGGGDTQYFGPGTRLTVL.

This clonotype was found a few times. The chain has TRBV20-1 and TRBJ2-7, with 11 bases aligning to TRBD1. Trimming cost V 6 bases and J 3 bases; bases outside gene matches: 4. The germline V gene encodes CDR1 DFQATT and CDR2 SNEGSKA (reference sequence). The CDR3 extends over 13 amino acids. The CDR3, as DNA: TGCAGTGCGGGACAGGGGGATCGCTACGAGCAGTACTTC. It codes for CSAGQGDRYEQYF.

As concerns this clonotype: A much larger clone is a single base away; this may be a read error. The chain employs TRBV12-3 or TRBV12-4 and TRBJ2-7; the D gene is possibly TRBD1 (6 bases). The CDR3 contains 15 residues. Here the CDR3 reads CASSLIQGTTYGQYF. CDR3 DNA: TGTGCCAGCAGTTTAATTCAGGGGACGACCTACGGGCAGTACTTC.

This chain uses TRBV20-1 with TRBJ1-5, with D possibly matching TRBD1 (6 bases). Between the trimmed V and J ends, which lost 5 bases and 4 bases, there was a span of 15 bases. Germline values: CDR1 DFQATT, CDR2 SNEGSKA (reference sequence). There are 14 residues in the CDR3. The CDR3 DNA reads as TGCAGTGCTCCCCGGACAGACGGAAATCAGCCCCAGCATTTT. Encoded protein: CSAPRTDGNQPQHF.

The table lists this clonotype with many counts. This chain connects TRBV27 to TRBJ2-7, with 8 bases aligning to TRBD1. The V and J ends lost 6 bases and 2 bases, in that order; junction bases with no gene match: 6. Germline loops: CDR1 MNHEY, CDR2 SMNVEV (reference sequence). The CDR3 totals 14 residues. CDR3 coding DNA: TGTGCCAGCAGCAAGGGACAGGCACCCTACGAGCAGTACTTC. It translates to CASSKGQAPYEQYF.

The chain has TRBV12-3 or TRBV12-4 and TRBJ2-1; the match to TRBD2 covers 8 bases. CDR3 length: 15 residues. V was pared by 7 bases and J by 7 bases, with 12 bases of the junction left unmatched. The CDR3 DNA reads TGTGCCAGCACCCATAGCGCGGGGGGTCGGAATGAGCAGTTCTTC. Amino acids: CASTHSAGGRNEQFF.